This record concerns one T cell receptor beta chain sequence. It lacks a known antigen. No much larger clone is present one base from it, and per-base qualities are unavailable. TCRbeta CDR3 regions were amplified from genomic DNA using the immunoSEQ Assay, a bias-controlled multiplex PCR. As for the original processing: Within the assay, amplification of reference gene primers was used to estimate how many nucleated cells each sample contained. Sequence reads were collapsed and filtered to measure the absolute abundance of every unique TCRbeta CDR3 rearrangement. For each sample, productive Simpson clonality was calculated by taking the square root of Simpson's diversity index across productive rearrangements. Held by TCRdb, this immuneACCESS table contains in-frame sequences only and omits some clones. Under half of the omission traces to an unresolved V gene where checked; the cause of the rest is unknown. V, J and clone size are those of that table, while D and trimming were read from the DNA. In all, the sample holds some 260,000 clones, and approximately 90% of those were seen once. 0.9% to 1% of the sample is taken by the ten largest.

This sample is drawn from a study of blood T cell repertoires in COVID-19 (dated by TCRdb to about 2020). Notes on the research overall: The collaborator samples originated in the United States, Italy and Spain and spanned the acute and convalescent phases of COVID-19. Subjects who had been exposed to COVID-19, were actively infected with it, or had recovered from it provided the deeply sampled blood TCRbeta repertoires that made up the dataset. The repertoires were released in a freely available public database intended as a resource for research on the immune response to SARS-CoV-2. The prospective study material was composed of cDNA or gDNA derived from T cells, B-cell-depleted T cells, or PBMCs. Where available, HLA class I and class II types were obtained from metadata supplied by the sample provider rather than from assay-based typing. Nearly every sample came with metadata listing a de-identified subject ID, COVID-19 status, age in years and sex. Samples came from the ongoing ImmuneRACE study (first 160 participants) plus 1,254 subjects from 6 global collaborators.

The paper as a whole reports these results and caveats: The amount of clinical and demographic metadata varied by source and participant and was provided uncurated.

Taken from the germline V gene (reference sequence), the CDR1 and CDR2 loops are LNHDA and SQIVND. The CDR3 starts with the cysteine, ends with the phenylalanine, and has 16 residues. The kept DNA is CDR3 alone, 48 bases in frame from the first base. Relative to germline, V is 4 bases shorter and J is 2 bases shorter, with 15 bases between their ends. Samples from volunteer blood donors who had recovered from COVID-19 were contributed by a second Seattle source. Whole blood was collected in K2EDTA tubes by collaborating institutions according to the institutions' own protocols. For TCRbeta analysis, collaborators shipped samples as frozen whole blood, isolated PBMCs, or DNA extracted from either of those sample types.

The sequencing input was peripheral blood. This receptor was taken from a woman between 40 and 55 years old who had recovered from COVID-19. The chain is made from TRBV19 and TRBJ2-1; the best D guess is TRBD2, with 5 bases matching. The DNA sequence is TGTGCCAGTAGTAGGGTCCAGAGCGGAACCTACAATGAGCAGTTCTTC. This sequence encodes CASSRVQSGTYNEQFF.